This entry lists 9 T cell receptor beta chains sequenced from one sample in a study of T-cell reconstitution after alpha-beta-depleted transplantation in children. Preparing the TCRbeta library involved the use of unique molecular identifiers. MiXCR was run by TCRdb on the PCR reads, yielding one entry per CDR3 protein. The sample yields around 490,000 distinct CDR3 sequences, roughly 11% seen once. The source was PBMCs, mostly from graft donor cells, collected 180 days after TCRalphabeta/CD19-depleted stem cell transplant. The source of these receptors is a female patient aged 2-15 years who had a stem cell transplant for aplastic anemia, so the T cells may come from the graft donor.

This clonotype occurred a few times. J is TRBJ2-1 and V is TRBV20-1; no definite D call. The CDR3 consists of 13 residues. Trimming took 1 base from V and 5 from J, leaving 9 bases between them. CDR1 DFQATT and CDR2 SNEGSKA come from the germline V gene (reference sequence). The CDR3 nucleotides read TGCAGTGCTAGAGTCGACCCCAACAATGAGCAGTTCTTC. Its protein is CSARVDPNNEQFF.

The V gene is TRBV28, the J gene TRBJ2-7; D is uncertain. In germline, CDR1 is MDHEN, CDR2 SYDVKM. V lost 8 bases and J 0 bases, leaving 11 bases between the germline ends. The CDR3 totals 13 residues. CDR3 coding DNA: TGTGCCAGCCAAGGCCCGAACTCCTACGAGCAGTACGTC. This gives the protein CASQGPNSYEQYV.

This clonotype was detected only a few times. The chain employs TRBV20-1 and TRBJ2-1; D gene ambiguous. This CDR3 comprises 16 residues. Germline CDR1 reads DFQATT; CDR2 reads SNEGSKA (reference sequence). Trimming stripped 4 bases from V and 3 bases from J, with 19 bases between. This CDR3 reads CSATRGKGVGYNEQFF. CDR3 DNA sequence: TGCAGTGCTACCAGAGGAAAGGGTGTGGGCTACAATGAGCAGTTCTTC.

This clonotype was found a few times. V and J are TRBV9 and TRBJ2-7; 9 bases are shared with TRBD1. CDR1 SGDLS and CDR2 YYNGEE come from the germline V gene. Trimming removed 3 bases from V and 4 bases from J; junction bases left unmatched: 5. The CDR3 spans 14 residues. This chain's CDR3 is CASSARQGGYEQYF. The DNA for the CDR3 is TGTGCCAGCAGCGCCAGACAGGGGGGTTACGAGCAGTACTTC.

Regarding this clonotype: At one end the junction does not follow the germline gene, possibly because of a read error. This chain uses TRBV12-3 or TRBV12-4 with TRBJ2-5; tentative D call: TRBD2 (6 bases). The length of the CDR3 is 18 residues. For the CDR3, the DNA is TGTGCCCGCAGTCCATCCCGAGGAGGGCGACACATGAAAGAGACCCAGTACTTC. It translates to CARSPSRGGRHMKETQYF.

This clonotype was detected a few times. V and J are TRBV7-6 and TRBJ2-3; TRBD2 matches 10 bases. The CDR3 runs to 17 residues. Looked up from germline, CDR1 is SGHVS and CDR2 is FNYEAQ. The V gene end was trimmed by 5 bases and the J gene end by 5 bases; junction bases not matched to a gene: 13. CDR3 DNA: TGTGCCAGCAGCCCCCCCCCTAGCGGGAGTTCCGGAGATACGCAGTATTTT. Translation gives CASSPPPSGSSGDTQYF.

The V gene is TRBV6-1, the J gene TRBJ2-7, with D possibly being TRBD1 (6 bases). V was trimmed by 3 bases and J by 2 bases, leaving 20 bases between them. Germline CDR1 reads MNHNS; CDR2 reads SASEGT. This CDR3 has 17 amino acids. For the CDR3, the DNA is TGTGCCAGCAGTGACGGACAGTACCCCTTTCGGGCCTACGAGCAGTACGTC. It is translated as CASSDGQYPFRAYEQYV.

This clonotype was found a few times. The chain couples TRBV19 to TRBJ1-3, with no clear D. Germline V gene data show CDR1 as LNHDA and CDR2 as SQIVND (reference sequence). V was cut by 5 bases and J by 8 bases, with 13 bases left in between. The CDR3 extends over 13 amino acids. CDR3 bases: TGTGCCAGTAGTTTTGGACGGATCCACACCATATATTTT. Translation: CASSFGRIHTIYF.

This chain joins TRBV5-1 and TRBJ1-2; no clear D gene. Germline V lookup: CDR1 SGHRS, CDR2 YFSETQ. V was clipped by 4 bases and J by 0 bases, with 16 bases between them. The CDR3 is 16 residues long. CDR3 loop: CASSIGVREPNYGYTF. The DNA for the CDR3 is TGCGCCAGCAGCATTGGGGTCCGGGAGCCTAACTATGGCTACACCTTC.